This T cell receptor beta chain stems from a study of blood T cell repertoires in COVID-19. Overall study: There were acute and convalescent COVID-19 samples, and they came from the United States, Italy and Spain. Nucleic acid was either cDNA or gDNA, and it came from T cells, B-cell-depleted T cells, or PBMCs.

As handled by the study authors: Amplification of reference gene primers was used by the study to estimate nucleated cell counts. Sequenced by immunoSEQ multiplex PCR; TCRdb stores in-frame clones only, minus some. The V and J calls and the clone size are those of that table, but D and trimming were determined from the DNA. The sample consists of approximately 390,000 clones, around 87% of them appearing once. Seattle patients were enrolled while actively infected and followed longitudinally. Germline trimming cut 11 bases from V and 3 bases from J; bases unmatched to any gene: 7. The CDR3 spans 13 residues. Per the germline V gene, CDR1 is MNHEY and CDR2 is SVGAGI.

The rearrangement links TRBV6-5 to TRBJ1-1; 9 nucleotides align to TRBD1. Material: peripheral blood. The origin of this receptor is a woman in her fifties or sixties with COVID-19, enrolled during active disease. The CDR3 region has the DNA TGTGCCTCCCGGGACAGGGTTTACACTGAAGCTTTCTTT. Residues: CASRDRVYTEAFF.